What follows describes a single TCR beta chain. A junction end diverges from the germline sequence, so it may reflect a read error. A J-beta primer mix and a sample-barcoded 5' primer were used in a second PCR of roughly 6 to 12 cycles. TCRdb analysed the 5' RACE reads with MiXCR anew, one entry per CDR3 protein. The data contain approximately 1.5 million distinct CDR3 sequences, roughly 43% of them seen just once; the ten biggest clones take up just over 4%. This sample was included in a study of blood T cells in healthy people across ages. Sequencing used blood. This receptor was obtained from a woman aged 18 to 35 in good health.

This chain's CDR3 is CASRHGSGTTYEQYF. The CDR3 DNA sequence: TGTGCCAGCCGCCATGGTTCCGGGACAACCTACGAGCAGTACTTC. V gene TRBV4-2 combines with J gene TRBJ2-4; D might be TRBD1 (6 bases). The J call may be wrong; the DNA end is better matched by TRBJ2-7. CDR3 size: 15 residues. CDR1 LGHNA and CDR2 YNFKEQ come from the germline V gene.